The text below deals with one T cell receptor beta chain. Its target is not known. CDR1 and CDR2 (germline): SGDLS, YYNGEE. The V and J ends lost 6 bases and 4 bases respectively, with 17 bases between them. CDR3 length: 15 residues. The input for sorted-subset replicate PCRs was about 210 ng DNA, tens of thousands of T cell genomes. The protocol was immunoSEQ multiplex PCR, while the TCRdb copy is restricted to in-frame clones and leaves out a portion. The table has roughly 2.1 million clones, roughly 91% seen once. These data come from a study of shared clonotypes between healthy human individuals. Study-level background: CD4 naive cells filled three plates per donor, CD4 memory three, CD8 naive two and CD8 memory one. Study-level points and caveats: Generation probabilities were higher for clonotypes shared across all four sorted-subset donors than for unshared ones.

CD45RO-negative cells were positively selected for CCR7, leaving out terminally differentiated effector memory CD45RA+ cells. Study donors comprised healthy, HIV-negative adults devoid of recent acute infection or vaccination. The receptor comes from a man younger than 30 in good health. Some clones in this sample may be carry-over from other donors' samples. The J gene is TRBJ2-1, the V gene TRBV9, with D perhaps TRBD2 (6 bases). Material for sequencing was naive CD8+ T cells from PBMCs. In nucleotides, the CDR3 is TGTGCCAGCACCCGGGGTAGCGGCCCTTACAATGAGCAGTTCTTC. Translated: CASTRGSGPYNEQFF.